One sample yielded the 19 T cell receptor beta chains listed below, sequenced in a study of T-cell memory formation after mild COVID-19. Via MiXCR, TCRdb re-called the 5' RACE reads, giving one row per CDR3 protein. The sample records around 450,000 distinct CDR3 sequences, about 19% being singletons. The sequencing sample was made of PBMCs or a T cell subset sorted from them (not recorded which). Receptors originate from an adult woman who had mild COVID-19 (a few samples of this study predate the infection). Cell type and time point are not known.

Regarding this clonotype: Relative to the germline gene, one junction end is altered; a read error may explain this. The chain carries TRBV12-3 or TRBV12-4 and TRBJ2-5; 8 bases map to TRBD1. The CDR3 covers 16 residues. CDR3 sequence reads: CASSLVTGTGQETQYF. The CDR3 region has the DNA TGTGCCAGCAGCTTAGTAACAGGGACAGGTCAAGAGACCCAGTACTTC.

CDR3 in DNA: TGCGCCAGCATGGGAGGGGTTGCTCCCGACGGCTACAATGAGCAGTTCTTC. Translation: CASMGGVAPDGYNEQFF. The chain carries TRBV10-2 and TRBJ2-1, with 7 bases lining up with TRBD2. CDR1 is WSHSY and CDR2 is SAAADI in the germline V gene. Trimming at V came to 7 bases and at J to 3 bases, leaving 15 bases not matched to a gene. CDR3 size: 17 residues.

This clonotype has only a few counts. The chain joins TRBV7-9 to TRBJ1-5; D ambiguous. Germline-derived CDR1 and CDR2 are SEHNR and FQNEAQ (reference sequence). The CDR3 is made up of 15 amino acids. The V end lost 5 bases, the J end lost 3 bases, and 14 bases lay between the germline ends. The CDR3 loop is CASSDLRSPNQPQHF. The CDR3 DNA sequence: TGTGCCAGCAGCGACTTGCGGAGTCCCAATCAGCCCCAGCATTTT.

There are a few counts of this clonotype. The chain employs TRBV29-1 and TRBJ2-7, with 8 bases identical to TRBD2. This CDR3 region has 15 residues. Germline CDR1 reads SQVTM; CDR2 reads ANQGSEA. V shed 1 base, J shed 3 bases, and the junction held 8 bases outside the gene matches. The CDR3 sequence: CSVEVPGGGFYEQYF. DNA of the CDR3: TGCAGCGTTGAAGTCCCGGGGGGGGGATTCTACGAGCAGTACTTC.

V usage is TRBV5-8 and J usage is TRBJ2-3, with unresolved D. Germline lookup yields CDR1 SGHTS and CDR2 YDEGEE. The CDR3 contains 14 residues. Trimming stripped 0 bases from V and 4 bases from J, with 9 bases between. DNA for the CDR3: TGTGCCAGCAGCTTGGGTGTGGTCTCAGATACGCAGTATTTT. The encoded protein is CASSLGVVSDTQYF.

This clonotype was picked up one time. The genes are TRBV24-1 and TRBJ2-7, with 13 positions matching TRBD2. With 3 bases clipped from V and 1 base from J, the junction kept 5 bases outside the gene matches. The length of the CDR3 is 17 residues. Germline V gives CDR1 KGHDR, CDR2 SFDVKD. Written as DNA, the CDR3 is TGTGCCACCAGTGATGCGGGGACTAGCGGGAATTCCTACGAGCAGTACTTC. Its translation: CATSDAGTSGNSYEQYF.

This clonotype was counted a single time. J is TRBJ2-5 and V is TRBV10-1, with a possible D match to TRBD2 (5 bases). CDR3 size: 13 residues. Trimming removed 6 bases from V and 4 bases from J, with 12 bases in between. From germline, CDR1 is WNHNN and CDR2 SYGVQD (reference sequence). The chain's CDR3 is CASSLLVGETQYF. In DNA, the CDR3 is TGCGCCAGCAGCCTACTAGTAGGAGAGACCCAGTACTTC.

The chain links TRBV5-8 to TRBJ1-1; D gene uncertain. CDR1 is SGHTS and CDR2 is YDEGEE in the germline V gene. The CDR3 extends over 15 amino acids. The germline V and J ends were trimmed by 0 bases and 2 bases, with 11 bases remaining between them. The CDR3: CASSLGPAGNTEAFF. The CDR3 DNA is TGTGCCAGCAGCTTGGGGCCTGCGGGAAACACTGAAGCTTTCTTT.

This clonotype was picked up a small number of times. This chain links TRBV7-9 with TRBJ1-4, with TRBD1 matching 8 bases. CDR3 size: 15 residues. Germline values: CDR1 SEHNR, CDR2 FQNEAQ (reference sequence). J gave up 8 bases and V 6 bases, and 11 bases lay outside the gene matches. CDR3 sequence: CASSWTGNLEEKLFF. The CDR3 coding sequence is TGTGCCAGCAGTTGGACAGGGAATCTTGAGGAAAAACTGTTTTTT.

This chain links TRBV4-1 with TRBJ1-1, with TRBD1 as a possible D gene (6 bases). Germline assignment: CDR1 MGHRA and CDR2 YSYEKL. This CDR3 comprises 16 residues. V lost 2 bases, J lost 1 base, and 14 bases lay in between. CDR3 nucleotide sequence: TGCGCCAGCAGCCAAATGACCGGGACACCGAACACTGAAGCTTTCTTT. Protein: CASSQMTGTPNTEAFF.

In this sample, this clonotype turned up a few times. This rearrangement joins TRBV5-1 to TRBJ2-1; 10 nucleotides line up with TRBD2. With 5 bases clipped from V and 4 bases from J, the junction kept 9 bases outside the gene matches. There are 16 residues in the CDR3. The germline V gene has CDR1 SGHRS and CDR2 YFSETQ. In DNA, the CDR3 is TGCGCCAGCAGACGTACTAGCGGGGCCGCTTACAATGAGCAGTTCTTC. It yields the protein CASRRTSGAAYNEQFF.

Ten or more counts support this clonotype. In DNA, the CDR3 is TGTGCCAGCAGCTTGGCTGACGGGAGACGGGAGCAGTACTTC. Translating gives CASSLADGRREQYF. This sequence joins TRBV5-5 and TRBJ2-7; weak D call: TRBD2 (6 bases). Germline CDR1 is SGHKS and CDR2 is YYEKEE (reference sequence). The CDR3 is 14 residues long. The V and J ends lost 0 bases and 7 bases respectively, with 14 bases between them.

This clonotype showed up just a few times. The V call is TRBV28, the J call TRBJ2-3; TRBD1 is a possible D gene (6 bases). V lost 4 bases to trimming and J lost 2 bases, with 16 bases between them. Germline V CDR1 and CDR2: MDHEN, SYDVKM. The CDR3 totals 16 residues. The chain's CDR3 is CASSSPRTDPTDTQYF. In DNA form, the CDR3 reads TGTGCCAGCAGTTCACCCAGGACAGATCCCACAGATACGCAGTATTTT. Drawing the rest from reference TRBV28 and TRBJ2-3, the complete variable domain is DVKVTQSSRYLVKRTGEKVFLECVQDMDHENMFWYRQDPGLGLRLIYFSYDVKMKEKGDIPEGYSVSREKKERFSLILESASTNQTSMYLCASSSPRTDPTDTQYFGPGTRLTVL.

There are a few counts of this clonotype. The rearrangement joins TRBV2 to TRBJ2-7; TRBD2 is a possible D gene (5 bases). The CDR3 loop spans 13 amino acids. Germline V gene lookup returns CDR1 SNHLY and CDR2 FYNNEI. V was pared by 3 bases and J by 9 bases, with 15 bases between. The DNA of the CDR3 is TGTGCCAGCAGTGATTCTAACCCCGGAGGGCAGTACTTC. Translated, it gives CASSDSNPGGQYF.

The CDR3 DNA sequence: TGTGCCAGCAGCGCTAGCGAAAATACGCAGTATTTT. It translates to CASSASENTQYF. The rearrangement uses TRBV9 and TRBJ2-3; a possible D gene is TRBD2 (6 bases). The CDR3 is 12 residues long. The V gene's germline CDR1 is SGDLS and CDR2 YYNGEE. Between the trimmed V and J ends, which lost 3 bases and 7 bases, there was a span of 9 bases.

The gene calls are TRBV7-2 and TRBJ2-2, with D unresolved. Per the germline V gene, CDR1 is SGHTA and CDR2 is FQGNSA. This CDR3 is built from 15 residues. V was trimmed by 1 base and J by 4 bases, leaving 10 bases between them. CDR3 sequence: CASSLVGWVTGELFF. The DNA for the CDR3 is TGTGCCAGCAGCTTAGTCGGCTGGGTCACCGGGGAGCTGTTTTTT.

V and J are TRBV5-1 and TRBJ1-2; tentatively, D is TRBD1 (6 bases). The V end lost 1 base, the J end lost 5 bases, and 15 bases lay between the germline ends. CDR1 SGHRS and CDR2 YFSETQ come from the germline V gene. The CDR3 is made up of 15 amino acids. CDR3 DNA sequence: TGCGCCAGCAGCTTGTCAACAGGGAGTTGGTATGGCTACACCTTC. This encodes CASSLSTGSWYGYTF.

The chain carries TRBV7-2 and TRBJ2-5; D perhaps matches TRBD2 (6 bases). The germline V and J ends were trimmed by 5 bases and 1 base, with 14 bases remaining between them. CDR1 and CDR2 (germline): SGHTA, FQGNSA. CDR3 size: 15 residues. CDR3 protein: CASSPERASQETQYF. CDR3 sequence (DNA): TGTGCCAGCAGCCCTGAGCGGGCCTCCCAAGAGACCCAGTACTTC.

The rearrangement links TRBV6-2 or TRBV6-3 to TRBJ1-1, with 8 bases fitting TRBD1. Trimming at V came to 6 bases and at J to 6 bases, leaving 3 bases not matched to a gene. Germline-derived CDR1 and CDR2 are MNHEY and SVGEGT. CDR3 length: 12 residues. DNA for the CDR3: TGTGCCAGCAGAAAGACAGGGGCTGAAGCTTTCTTT. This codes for CASRKTGAEAFF.